This T cell receptor beta chain was sequenced during a study of blood T cell repertoires in COVID-19. Study-wide context: From T cells, B-cell-depleted T cells, or PBMCs came the material, which was cDNA or gDNA.

Original processing notes: By means of reference gene primer amplification, nucleated cell counts were estimated. Sequencing used immunoSEQ multiplex PCR; TCRdb keeps in-frame clones, though not all of them. For V, J and clone size, that table is used; D and trimming come from the DNA. The table has 450,000 or so clones, roughly 90% seen once. Source material: peripheral blood. The clonotype comes from a man aged 18 to 30 with COVID-19, enrolled during active disease.

CDR3 bases: TGCAGCGTTGGGGGGCTAGCGGGAACCGAGCAGTACTTC. The encoded protein is CSVGGLAGTEQYF. The chain joins TRBV29-1 to TRBJ2-7, with 9 bases that match TRBD2. Germline CDR1 and CDR2: SQVTM and ANQGSEA. The CDR3 has 13 residues. V shed 4 bases and J 6 bases; nucleotides not matched to a gene: 7.